The 8 T cell receptor beta chains presented below share a single source sample, sequenced in a study of CD8 T cells in ankylosing spondylitis. Findings of the study overall: Apparently characteristic of ankylosing spondylitis blood was a TCR beta motif (roughly eight highly homologous variants).

TCRdb recomputed calls from the 5' RACE reads with MiXCR, one row per CDR3 protein. The profile covers around 430,000 distinct CDR3 sequences, with approximately 17% appearing a single time and over 1% taken by the ten largest. These receptors are not linked to any known antigen. The sample consisted of blood, either unsorted or a sorted T cell fraction (not recorded which). The receptors shown here come from a male donor with ankylosing spondylitis.

V gene TRBV2 combines with J gene TRBJ2-2; D ambiguous. The ends were cut back, 6 bases at V and 5 bases at J, with 10 bases in the middle. Germline V gene data show CDR1 as SNHLY and CDR2 as FYNNEI. The CDR3 runs to 13 residues. CDR3 bases: TGTGCCAGCAGGAAGGGATCAACCGGGGAGCTGTTTTTT. It is translated as CASRKGSTGELFF.

This clonotype was seen a handful of times. The chain combines TRBV12-3 or TRBV12-4 with TRBJ1-4; the D is unclear. The CDR3 is 12 amino acids. Trimming stripped 7 bases from V and 5 bases from J, with 8 bases between. The CDR3 nucleotides are TGTGCCAGCACCCTAGGAAATGAAAAACTGTTTTTT. It encodes CASTLGNEKLFF.

The rearrangement links TRBV20-1 to TRBJ2-2; the match to TRBD1 covers 7 bases. The germline V gene encodes CDR1 DFQATT and CDR2 SNEGSKA (reference sequence). V lost 0 bases, J lost 5 bases, and 3 bases stayed unmatched. The CDR3 runs to 14 residues. CDR3 coding DNA: TGCAGTGCTAGAGAACAGGGGTGGACCGGGGAGCTGTTTTTT. Protein product: CSAREQGWTGELFF.

The chain employs TRBV12-3 or TRBV12-4 and TRBJ2-6; TRBD2 agrees at 8 bases. This CDR3 spans 16 amino acids. Trimming cost V 8 bases and J 0 bases; bases outside gene matches: 6. The CDR3 nucleotides read TGTGCCAGCTGCAAGCGGGGGAGCTCTGGGGCCAACGTCCTGACTTTC. Translated, it gives CASCKRGSSGANVLTF.

This clonotype was seen repeatedly, ten times or more. V gene TRBV7-3 combines with J gene TRBJ1-6; 7 bases line up with TRBD1. The length of the CDR3 is 15 residues. With V trimmed by 5 bases and J by 6 bases, 7 bases remained unmatched. Germline-derived CDR1 and CDR2 are SGHTA and FQGTGA. The CDR3 bases are TGTGCCAGCAGCCGAACCGACAGGGTTAATTCACCCCTCCACTTT. Amino acid sequence: CASSRTDRVNSPLHF. Filled out from reference TRBV7-3 and TRBJ1-6, the complete variable domain reads GAGVSQTPSNKVTEKGKYVELRCDPISGHTALYWYRQSLGQGPEFLIYFQGTGAADDSGLPNDRFFAVRPEGSVSTLKIQRTERGDSAVYLCASSRTDRVNSPLHFGNGTRLTVT.

The CDR3: CASSSNQGLPLHF. The CDR3 DNA sequence: TGTGCCAGCAGTTCCAATCAGGGGTTACCCCTCCACTTT. The chain joins TRBV6-5 to TRBJ1-6; a possible D gene is TRBD1 (6 bases). Per the germline V gene, CDR1 is MNHEY and CDR2 is SVGAGI. Trimming removed 4 bases from V and 12 bases from J, with 13 bases in between. The CDR3 extends over 13 amino acids.

The gene calls are TRBV4-3 and TRBJ2-2, with 15 positions matching TRBD2. This CDR3 is built from 18 residues. The germline V gene encodes CDR1 LGHNA and CDR2 YSLEER. Trimming at V came to 0 bases and at J to 7 bases, leaving 6 bases not matched to a gene. The CDR3 DNA is TGCGCCAGCAGCCAAGATAGGACTAGCGGGAGGGCCGGCGGGGAGCTGTTTTTT. It yields the protein CASSQDRTSGRAGGELFF.

This clonotype came up a few times. The chain recombines TRBV5-1 with TRBJ2-7, with TRBD2 identical over 7 bases. After removal of 3 bases from V and 0 bases from J, the junction contained 12 bases not matched to a gene. CDR1 is SGHRS, CDR2 YFSETQ, per germline. This CDR3 contains 17 residues. CDR3 sequence reads: CASSSGSLGGSSYEQYF. The CDR3 DNA reads as TGCGCCAGCAGCTCGGGGTCTTTGGGGGGGAGCTCCTACGAGCAGTACTTC.